This T cell receptor (beta chain) is drawn from a study of blood T cell repertoires in COVID-19. Study-wide background: Donors in the United States, Italy and Spain gave samples during acute or convalescent COVID-19. PBMCs, B-cell-depleted T cells, or T cells provided the cDNA or gDNA that made up the material.

Authors' processing steps: Using reference gene primer amplification, nucleated cell counts were estimated. Produced via immunoSEQ multiplex PCR; TCRdb's table is partial and in-frame only. From that table come the V and J calls and clone size; the DNA was used to work out D and trimming. The table has tens of thousands of clones, around 90% seen once. V shed 4 bases and J 3 bases; nucleotides not matched to a gene: 11. The CDR3 is made up of 16 amino acids. Germline V CDR1 and CDR2: LGHDT, YNNKEL (reference sequence). The chain recombines TRBV3-1 (or the pseudogene TRBV3-2) with TRBJ2-5; 7 bases agree with TRBD2. Sequenced: peripheral blood. The origin of this receptor is a human donor in a cohort sampled during active COVID-19. Written as DNA, the CDR3 is TGTGCCAGCAGCCCCGAGGGGCGGGGGTTTAAAGAGACCCAGTACTTC. Translated: CASSPEGRGFKETQYF.